A single sample is the source of the 29 T cell receptor beta chains below, sequenced in a study of CD8+ T cells in alopecia areata. As the sequencing template, cDNA was produced by extracting RNA and reverse transcribing it. Assay used: immunoSEQ multiplex PCR; TCRdb lists only in-frame clones, some missing. Of about 98,000 clones listed, around 44% are singletons. The sample taken for sequencing was CD4+ T cells sorted from blood. The receptors stem from a human donor with alopecia areata.

V gene TRBV29-1 combines with J gene TRBJ2-6; 7 bases are shared with TRBD1. Germline V gene data show CDR1 as SQVTM and CDR2 as ANQGSEA. The CDR3 loop spans 16 amino acids. The ends lost 2 bases at V and 0 bases at J; junction bases unmatched: 4. As DNA, the CDR3 is TGCAGCGTTGAAAAGGGGGCCCGCTCTGGGGCCAACGTCCTGACTTTC. Translating gives CSVEKGARSGANVLTF.

There are a few counts of this clone. The rearrangement links TRBV29-1 to TRBJ1-2; D not resolved. CDR1 and CDR2 from the germline V gene are SQVTM and ANQGSEA. Trimming shortened V by 6 bases and J by 2 bases, and 7 bases separated the two germline ends. CDR3 size: 11 residues. For the CDR3, the DNA is TGCAGCGTGACAAAGAACTATGGCTACACCTTC. Encoded protein: CSVTKNYGYTF.

This chain connects TRBV29-1 to TRBJ2-5; 7 nucleotides line up with TRBD1. V lost 1 base to trimming and J lost 2 bases; unmatched junction nucleotides: 7. The CDR3 spans 15 residues. In germline, CDR1 is SQVTM, CDR2 ANQGSEA. CDR3 DNA: TGCAGCGTTGAAGCCCCGGACAGGCAGCAAGAGACCCAGTACTTC. Encoded protein: CSVEAPDRQQETQYF. The full variable domain, with the rest looked up from reference TRBV29-1 and TRBJ2-5, is SAVISQKPSRDICQRGTSLTIQCQVDSQVTMMFWYRQQPGQSLTLIATANQGSEATYESGFVIDKFPISRPNLTFSTLTVSNMSPEDSSIYLCSVEAPDRQQETQYFGPGTRLLVL.

J is TRBJ2-7 and V is TRBV18, with TRBD2 identical over 7 bases. Germline CDR1 and CDR2: KGHSH and LQKENI. The trim removed 4 bases at V and 6 bases at J, leaving 3 bases unmatched. CDR3 length equals 12 residues. CDR3 sequence reads: CASSLREGEQYF. The CDR3 DNA reads as TGTGCCAGCTCACTCAGGGAGGGCGAGCAGTACTTC.

The CDR3, as DNA: TGTGCCTGGAGTACTAGCGGGGGTCATTACTACAATGAGCAGTTCTTC. Translation: CAWSTSGGHYYNEQFF. The V and J genes are TRBV30 and TRBJ2-1; 11 bases align to TRBD2. J gave up 3 bases and V 2 bases, and 6 bases lay outside the gene matches. The CDR3 runs 16 residues. Germline values: CDR1 GTSNPN, CDR2 SVGIG (reference sequence).

This clone was detected only a few times. This sequence joins TRBV5-1 and TRBJ2-5; a possible D gene is TRBD1 (6 bases). The germline V gene encodes CDR1 SGHRS and CDR2 YFSETQ. V lost 7 bases and J 2 bases, leaving 15 bases between the germline ends. The CDR3 totals 14 residues. CDR3 amino acids: CASWEGTPQETQYF. CDR3 DNA sequence: TGCGCCAGCTGGGAAGGGACACCACAAGAGACCCAGTACTTC.

This sequence joins TRBV2 and TRBJ1-3, with D hard to call. Germline V CDR1 and CDR2: SNHLY, FYNNEI. CDR3 length equals 12 residues. V lost 3 bases, J lost 3 bases, and 3 bases lay in between. The chain's CDR3 is CASSEVGNTIYF. The CDR3 bases are TGTGCCAGCAGTGAGGTTGGAAACACCATATATTTT.

This clone was seen more than once but under ten times. The chain is built from TRBV2 and TRBJ1-5; D unclear. Germline V gene sequence: CDR1 SNHLY, CDR2 FYNNEI. The CDR3 length is 13 residues. V was cut by 7 bases and J by 0 bases, with 7 bases left in between. The CDR3 DNA sequence: TGTGCCAGCAACGGGATTAGCAATCAGCCCCAGCATTTT. Its protein is CASNGISNQPQHF.

V and J are TRBV29-1 and TRBJ1-1, with 7 bases identical to TRBD1. This CDR3 comprises 13 residues. With 6 bases clipped from V and 0 bases from J, the junction kept 4 bases outside the gene matches. Germline CDR1 and CDR2: SQVTM and ANQGSEA. CDR3 sequence reads: CSVGQVLNTEAFF. The CDR3 region has the DNA TGCAGCGTCGGACAGGTTTTGAACACTGAAGCTTTCTTT.

The chain combines TRBV5-4 with TRBJ2-5, with D maybe TRBD2 (5 bases). Trimming stripped 0 bases from V and 3 bases from J, with 9 bases between. Looked up from germline, CDR1 is SGHNT and CDR2 is YYREEE (reference sequence). The CDR3 is 14 residues long. The CDR3 is CASSLGVGEETQYF. The CDR3 region has the DNA TGTGCCAGCAGCTTGGGTGTGGGAGAAGAGACCCAGTACTTC.

This rearrangement joins TRBV9 to TRBJ2-3, with D uncertain. The CDR3 contains 14 residues. V was trimmed by 3 bases and J by 1 base, leaving 9 bases between them. Germline CDR1 and CDR2: SGDLS and YYNGEE. CDR3 coding DNA: TGTGCCAGCAGCGCTTCTCAACGCACAGATACGCAGTATTTT. This translates into CASSASQRTDTQYF.

This clone has more than one count but fewer than ten. The rearrangement uses TRBV18 and TRBJ1-2; no clear D gene. There are 12 residues in the CDR3. Germline V gene data show CDR1 as KGHSH and CDR2 as LQKENI. The V end was cut by 3 bases, the J end by 5 bases, with 7 bases between. The CDR3 DNA is TGTGCCAGCTCACCGGAAAAATATGGCTACACCTTC. This sequence encodes CASSPEKYGYTF.

This clone was picked up a small number of times. The chain employs TRBV29-1 and TRBJ1-2; the D is unclear. Germline V lookup: CDR1 SQVTM, CDR2 ANQGSEA. CDR3 size: 15 residues. V dropped 4 bases and J dropped 4 bases, with 19 bases sitting between them. CDR3 bases: TGCAGCGTTGTAGGACGGCCAAACACCCGCTATGGCTACACCTTC. This sequence encodes CSVVGRPNTRYGYTF.

J is TRBJ2-7 and V is TRBV9, with D possibly matching TRBD2 (5 bases). Germline-derived CDR1 and CDR2 are SGDLS and YYNGEE. Trimming took off 3 bases at V and 3 bases at J, with 10 bases between the two ends. This CDR3 is built from 13 residues. In nucleotides, the CDR3 is TGTGCCAGCAGCGATGCGGCGGGCTACGAGCAGTACTTC. Translation: CASSDAAGYEQYF.

The gene calls are TRBV4-1 and TRBJ2-1, with D possibly matching TRBD1 (5 bases). V lost 3 bases to trimming and J lost 5 bases, with 11 bases between them. Germline-derived CDR1 and CDR2 are MGHRA and YSYEKL. The CDR3 consists of 14 residues. CDR3 region: CASSQPTVNNEQFF. In DNA, the CDR3 is TGCGCCAGCAGCCAGCCGACAGTAAACAATGAGCAGTTCTTC.

The chain is built from TRBV30 and TRBJ1-2, with D hard to call. V was pared by 0 bases and J by 8 bases, with 7 bases between. The CDR3 contains 11 residues. Germline V gene data show CDR1 as GTSNPN and CDR2 as SVGIG (reference sequence). CDR3 nucleotides: TGTGCCTGGAGTGTCGGGCTCGGCTACACCTTC. Translating it yields CAWSVGLGYTF.

The J gene is TRBJ2-3, the V gene TRBV29-1; D uncertain. Trimming shortened V by 8 bases and J by 2 bases, and 14 bases separated the two germline ends. The CDR3 runs to 13 residues. Per germline, CDR1 SQVTM and CDR2 ANQGSEA. The CDR3 loop is CSSGPAVTDTQYF. DNA of the CDR3: TGCAGCTCCGGGCCTGCCGTCACAGATACGCAGTATTTT.

For the CDR3, the DNA is TGTGCCTGGGACAGGGGCATCAATCAGCCCCAGCATTTT. The encoded protein is CAWDRGINQPQHF. The rearrangement joins TRBV30 to TRBJ1-5; 8 bases are shared with TRBD1. V was clipped by 5 bases and J by 3 bases; unmatched bases: 3. CDR1 is GTSNPN, CDR2 SVGIG, per germline (reference sequence). The CDR3 length is 13 residues.

V and J are TRBV27 and TRBJ1-1, with TRBD1 as a possible D gene (5 bases). Germline CDR1 MNHEY, CDR2 SMNVEV (reference sequence). The CDR3 runs 12 residues. V dropped 10 bases and J dropped 4 bases, with 13 bases sitting between them. CDR3 nucleotide sequence: TGTGCCAACAATACCGGGGGCACTGAAGCTTTCTTT. Amino acid sequence: CANNTGGTEAFF.

The CDR3 loop is CSVVETGSSGANVLTF. In DNA form, the CDR3 reads TGCAGCGTTGTTGAGACAGGGTCTTCTGGGGCCAACGTCCTGACTTTC. The V gene is TRBV29-1, the J gene TRBJ2-6; 7 bases align to TRBD1. The CDR3 runs 16 residues. Germline V gives CDR1 SQVTM, CDR2 ANQGSEA. Unmatched junction bases numbered 7, after V lost 4 bases and J lost 1 base.

This chain's CDR3 is CSTYTPGGGQETQYF. For the CDR3, the DNA is TGCAGCACCTATACCCCGGGGGGGGGCCAAGAGACCCAGTACTTC. This chain connects TRBV29-1 to TRBJ2-5, with 8 positions matching TRBD2. The CDR3 runs 15 residues. Trimming took 8 bases from V and 1 from J; bases not matched to a gene: 12. From germline, CDR1 is SQVTM and CDR2 ANQGSEA.

The chain joins TRBV25-1 to TRBJ2-1; D is unclear. Germline V gives CDR1 MGHDK, CDR2 SYGVNS. Between the trimmed V and J ends, which lost 2 bases and 4 bases, there was a span of 6 bases. The CDR3 runs 13 residues. In DNA form, the CDR3 reads TGTGCCAGCAGTGAACGAGAGTACAATGAGCAGTTCTTC. Its translation is CASSEREYNEQFF.

This clone has more than one count but fewer than ten. The chain recombines TRBV23-1 with TRBJ1-2; possible D gene TRBD1, 5 bases. TRBV23-1 is identified as an open reading frame with a role that is uncertain. V was trimmed by 6 bases and J by 6 bases, leaving 35 bases between them. The CDR3 runs to 20 residues. The CDR3 spells CASSMGRLRQSGWMRNGYTF. The CDR3 DNA is TGCGCCAGCAGCATGGGCCGATTGCGACAGTCTGGGTGGATGAGGAATGGCTACACCTTC.

V is TRBV5-4 and J is TRBJ2-7; 12 bases are shared with TRBD2. Unmatched junction bases numbered 8, after V lost 4 bases and J lost 3 bases. The CDR3 sequence is 16 residues long. In germline, CDR1 is SGHNT, CDR2 YYREEE (reference sequence). CDR3 protein: CASSDQGLAGLYEQYF. The CDR3, as DNA: TGTGCCAGCAGCGACCAGGGACTAGCGGGCCTCTACGAGCAGTACTTC.

The CDR3 sequence: CASHRAGSRETQYF. The CDR3 region has the DNA TGTGCCTCCCACCGGGCGGGCTCGAGAGAGACCCAGTACTTC. The J gene is TRBJ2-5, the V gene TRBV30, with D possibly matching TRBD2 (5 bases). V gave up 7 bases and J gave up 4 bases, with 19 bases separating them. This CDR3 spans 14 amino acids. Germline loops: CDR1 GTSNPN, CDR2 SVGIG (reference sequence).

The chain uses TRBV2 and TRBJ2-1; no reliable D call. Germline V gene lookup returns CDR1 SNHLY and CDR2 FYNNEI. The CDR3 spans 11 residues. Between the trimmed V and J ends, which lost 4 bases and 14 bases, there was a span of 12 bases. In DNA, the CDR3 is TGTGCCAGCAGTGCTTGGGTAGCCGAGTTCTTC. Residues: CASSAWVAEFF.

The chain uses TRBV29-1 and TRBJ1-1, with D possibly matching TRBD1 (6 bases). The V gene's germline CDR1 is SQVTM and CDR2 ANQGSEA. V was cut by 0 bases and J by 10 bases, with 15 bases left in between. The CDR3 extends over 13 amino acids. The CDR3 sequence: CSVEESSGAPAFF. DNA of the CDR3: TGCAGCGTTGAAGAGAGTTCGGGGGCTCCAGCTTTCTTT.

The V gene is TRBV11-2, the J gene TRBJ2-7, with 7 bases identical to TRBD2. The length of the CDR3 is 16 residues. V dropped 1 base and J dropped 3; count of bases not matched to a gene: 9. Germline loops: CDR1 SGHAT, CDR2 FQNNGV. The CDR3: CASSLAASGGVYEQYF. CDR3 coding DNA: TGTGCCAGCAGCTTAGCTGCGTCGGGGGGTGTCTACGAGCAGTACTTC. The whole variable domain, remainder taken from reference TRBV11-2 and TRBJ2-7, is EAGVAQSPRYKIIEKRQSVAFWCNPISGHATLYWYQQILGQGPKLLIQFQNNGVVDDSQLPKDRFSAERLKGVDSTLKIQPAKLEDSAVYLCASSLAASGGVYEQYFGPGTRLTVT.

V and J are TRBV14 and TRBJ2-5; no clear D. CDR3 size: 13 residues. With 5 bases removed from V and 4 bases from J, the gap between germline ends came to 11 bases. Germline lookup yields CDR1 SGHDN and CDR2 FVKESK. CDR3 amino acids: CASSTTHLETQYF. CDR3 in DNA: TGTGCCAGCAGCACGACACATTTAGAGACCCAGTACTTC.